A single sample is the source of the 26 T cell receptor beta chains below, sequenced in a study of siplizumab effects on memory and regulatory T cells. Profiled with immunoSEQ multiplex PCR; TCRdb holds only in-frame clones, not every one. This sample has approximately 100,000 clones; around 90% occur once, and the top ten carry around 12%. The specimen sequenced was non-Treg CD4+ T cells sorted from blood. The receptors derive from a human donor in good health.

This chain connects TRBV6-5 to TRBJ1-2; a possible D gene is TRBD1 (5 bases). The germline V and J ends were trimmed by 2 bases and 4 bases, with 8 bases remaining between them. CDR3 size: 13 residues. CDR1 MNHEY and CDR2 SVGAGI come from the germline V gene. The DNA for the CDR3 is TGTGCCAGCAGTTACATAGGGACCTATGGCTACACCTTC. Translating it yields CASSYIGTYGYTF.

This chain connects TRBV9 to TRBJ2-3; D is unresolved. Deletions cut 0 bases from V and 4 bases from J, with 6 bases between. From germline, CDR1 is SGDLS and CDR2 YYNGEE. There are 13 residues in the CDR3. The DNA for the CDR3 is TGTGCCAGCAGCGTAGCCGGTCCAGATACGCAGTATTTT. Protein product: CASSVAGPDTQYF.

The chain has TRBV4-1 and TRBJ2-1; D is unclear. Germline V gene lookup returns CDR1 MGHRA and CDR2 YSYEKL. This CDR3 comprises 14 residues. With 0 bases removed from V and 9 bases from J, the gap between germline ends came to 12 bases. DNA for the CDR3: TGCGCCAGCAGCCAAGATCGCTCTCAAATTGAGCAGTTCTTC. Translated, it gives CASSQDRSQIEQFF.

The gene calls are TRBV14 and TRBJ2-7; 7 bases fit TRBD2. CDR3 length: 17 residues. The germline V gene encodes CDR1 SGHDN and CDR2 FVKESK. After removal of 3 bases from V and 4 bases from J, the junction contained 15 bases not matched to a gene. The CDR3: CASSQGGECGRGYEQYF. The CDR3 bases are TGTGCCAGCAGCCAGGGGGGGGAATGCGGGAGAGGGTACGAGCAGTACTTC.

V and J are TRBV6-5 and TRBJ1-1; no definite D call. CDR1 is MNHEY and CDR2 is SVGAGI in the germline V gene. This CDR3 is built from 13 residues. The V gene lost 6 bases and the J gene lost 2 bases, with 10 bases spanning the gap. CDR3 residues: CASRRALNTEAFF. In DNA form, the CDR3 reads TGTGCCAGCAGAAGGGCCCTAAACACTGAAGCTTTCTTT.

The chain combines TRBV6-1 with TRBJ2-7; D call uncertain. Trimming cost V 1 base and J 0 bases, with 7 bases left between them. This CDR3 is built from 14 residues. From germline, CDR1 is MNHNS and CDR2 SASEGT. The CDR3 DNA follows: TGTGCCAGCAGTGAAGACTGGAGCTCCTACGAGCAGTACTTC. This encodes CASSEDWSSYEQYF.

V usage is TRBV11-3 and J usage is TRBJ2-1, with 7 positions matching TRBD1. Germline-derived CDR1 and CDR2 are SGHNT and YENEEA. The junction had 6 bases not matched to a gene; V was cut back by 5 bases and J by 5 bases. The CDR3 is 14 amino acids. CDR3 region: CASSPGQPNNEQFF. CDR3 DNA sequence: TGTGCCAGCAGCCCGGGACAGCCCAACAATGAGCAGTTCTTC.

The J gene is TRBJ2-1, the V gene TRBV9; the D gene is possibly TRBD2 (6 bases). This CDR3 has 13 residues. Germline V gives CDR1 SGDLS, CDR2 YYNGEE. Between the trimmed V and J ends, which lost 3 bases and 8 bases, there was a span of 12 bases. The CDR3 region is CASSAQAGDEQFF. The CDR3 coding sequence is TGTGCCAGCAGCGCTCAAGCGGGTGATGAGCAGTTCTTC.

The chain couples TRBV7-2 to TRBJ2-7; D may be TRBD1 (6 bases). Germline values: CDR1 SGHTA, CDR2 FQGNSA. V gave up 1 base and J gave up 4 bases, with 14 bases separating them. CDR3 size: 15 residues. CDR3: CASSLGPGAQYEQYF. In DNA form, the CDR3 reads TGTGCCAGCAGCTTAGGGCCAGGGGCCCAATACGAGCAGTACTTC.

The V and J genes are TRBV2 and TRBJ2-3, with 8 bases matching TRBD2. With V trimmed by 4 bases and J by 2 bases, 2 bases remained unmatched. Germline V gene data show CDR1 as SNHLY and CDR2 as FYNNEI. The CDR3 loop spans 14 amino acids. CDR3 nucleotide sequence: TGTGCCAGCAGTGGTAGCGGGGCCACAGATACGCAGTATTTT. It encodes CASSGSGATDTQYF.

CDR3 sequence: CASSLVGEQFF. CDR3 DNA sequence: TGTGCCAGCAGCTTAGTAGGTGAGCAGTTCTTC. The chain joins TRBV7-2 to TRBJ2-1; no reliable D call. The V gene's germline CDR1 is SGHTA and CDR2 FQGNSA. V dropped 1 base and J dropped 9 bases, with 4 bases sitting between them. The CDR3 covers 11 residues. Combining the CDR3 with reference TRBV7-2 and TRBJ2-1 gives the whole variable domain GAGVSQSPSNKVTEKGKDVELRCDPISGHTALYWYRQSLGQGLEFLIYFQGNSAPDKSGLPSDRFSAERTGGSVSTLTIQRTQQEDSAVYLCASSLVGEQFFGPGTRLTVL.

This chain uses TRBV6-6 with TRBJ2-5, with no clear D. There are 13 residues in the CDR3. Deletions cut 2 bases from V and 4 bases from J, with 8 bases between. Looked up from germline, CDR1 is MNHNY and CDR2 is SVGAGI (reference sequence). CDR3 protein: CASSYRASETQYF. CDR3 DNA sequence: TGTGCCAGCAGTTACAGGGCGTCAGAGACCCAGTACTTC.

The gene calls are TRBV30 and TRBJ2-7; 7 nucleotides align to TRBD1. The germline V gene has CDR1 GTSNPN and CDR2 SVGIG (reference sequence). The CDR3 totals 12 residues. V gave up 4 bases and J gave up 3 bases; unmatched junction bases: 3. CDR3 sequence (DNA): TGTGCCTGGAACCGGGACAGCTACGAGCAGTACTTC. Its translation: CAWNRDSYEQYF.

The V and J genes are TRBV19 and TRBJ2-1; no clear D gene. CDR1 and CDR2 from the germline V gene are LNHDA and SQIVND (reference sequence). The CDR3 extends over 13 amino acids. Trimming removed 1 base from V and 8 bases from J, with 9 bases in between. The CDR3 reads CASSIGQIHEQFF. The CDR3 coding sequence is TGTGCCAGTAGTATAGGGCAGATCCATGAGCAGTTCTTC.

This chain connects TRBV5-1 to TRBJ2-6; 9 positions match TRBD2. The CDR3 length is 15 residues. Germline CDR1 is SGHRS and CDR2 is YFSETQ. Trimming cost V 3 bases and J 3 bases; bases outside gene matches: 1. CDR3 sequence: CASSSSGIGANVLTF. CDR3 nucleotides: TGCGCCAGCAGCTCTAGCGGGATTGGGGCCAACGTCCTGACTTTC.

This chain links TRBV28 with TRBJ2-1, with 9 bases aligning to TRBD1. The CDR3 totals 14 residues. V lost 6 bases to trimming and J lost 7 bases; unmatched junction nucleotides: 7. Per germline, CDR1 MDHEN and CDR2 SYDVKM. For the CDR3, the DNA is TGTGCCAGCAGGTCGGGACAGGGATTAAATGAGCAGTTCTTC. This sequence encodes CASRSGQGLNEQFF.

The chain carries TRBV29-1 and TRBJ1-2; D is ambiguous. In germline, CDR1 is SQVTM, CDR2 ANQGSEA. The CDR3 length is 10 residues. V dropped 3 bases and J dropped 13 bases, with 12 bases sitting between them. The CDR3 is CSVDPGFGTF. In DNA, the CDR3 is TGCAGCGTTGACCCGGGGTTTGGCACCTTC.

V gene TRBV11-3 combines with J gene TRBJ2-1; D not certain. There are 14 residues in the CDR3. Germline CDR1 SGHNT, CDR2 YENEEA. V was trimmed by 4 bases and J by 5 bases, leaving 12 bases between them. CDR3 sequence reads: CASSYRSPDNEQFF. CDR3 nucleotides: TGTGCCAGCAGCTATAGATCCCCTGACAATGAGCAGTTCTTC.

The chain employs TRBV7-9 and TRBJ2-2; 7 positions agree with TRBD2. Trimming removed 11 bases from V and 6 bases from J; junction bases left unmatched: 12. The CDR3 extends over 14 amino acids. Germline V gene data show CDR1 as SEHNR and CDR2 as FQNEAQ (reference sequence). CDR3 sequence reads: CASVAWEGPGELFF. The CDR3 region has the DNA TGTGCCTCAGTGGCCTGGGAGGGGCCCGGGGAGCTGTTTTTT.

The sample holds a few counts of this clone. DNA of the CDR3: TGTGCCAGCAGTTTATCGAGGCAGGGTGAAGCTTTCTTT. This gives the protein CASSLSRQGEAFF. The V and J genes are TRBV27 and TRBJ1-1, with D possibly matching TRBD1 (5 bases). V gave up 0 bases and J gave up 7 bases, with 9 bases separating them. Germline V gives CDR1 MNHEY, CDR2 SMNVEV (reference sequence). This CDR3 has 13 amino acids.

V is TRBV19 and J is TRBJ1-4; D remains unclear. V was pared by 2 bases and J by 3 bases, with 13 bases between. This CDR3 has 16 residues. The V gene's germline CDR1 is LNHDA and CDR2 SQIVND (reference sequence). The CDR3 bases are TGTGCCAGTAGTATAAGACGGGGATTAGCTAATGAAAAACTGTTTTTT. Amino acids: CASSIRRGLANEKLFF. Full variable domain (rest looked up from reference TRBV19 and TRBJ1-4): DGGITQSPKYLFRKEGQNVTLSCEQNLNHDAMYWYRQDPGQGLRLIYYSQIVNDFQKGDIAEGYSVSREKKESFPLTVTSAQKNPTAFYLCASSIRRGLANEKLFFGSGTQLSVL.

The gene calls are TRBV25-1 and TRBJ1-3; no clear D. The germline gives CDR1 MGHDK, CDR2 SYGVNS. V lost 5 bases to trimming and J lost 2 bases, with 10 bases between them. This CDR3 is 14 amino acids long. DNA for the CDR3: TGTGCCAGCAGTTTCAGCGAGACTGGAAACACCATATATTTT. It codes for CASSFSETGNTIYF.

This rearrangement joins TRBV7-3 to TRBJ1-4, with 9 bases that match TRBD1. CDR1 SGHTA and CDR2 FQGTGA come from the germline V gene. The CDR3 runs 15 residues. The V segment lost 5 bases and the J segment 5 bases; nucleotides outside the gene matches: 6. The CDR3 reads CASSPKDRGNEKLFF. Here the CDR3 DNA reads TGTGCCAGCAGCCCAAAGGACAGGGGCAATGAAAAACTGTTTTTT.

V gene TRBV18 combines with J gene TRBJ1-3; 7 positions match TRBD1. CDR3 length: 15 residues. The V segment lost 4 bases and the J segment 0 bases; nucleotides outside the gene matches: 3. Germline values: CDR1 KGHSH, CDR2 LQKENI. The CDR3 DNA sequence: TGTGCCAGCTCACGGACAGGTGACTCTGGAAACACCATATATTTT. It yields the protein CASSRTGDSGNTIYF.

This chain links TRBV19 with TRBJ2-7, with 12 bases that match TRBD2. Trimming cost V 3 bases and J 0 bases; bases outside gene matches: 6. This CDR3 is 17 amino acids long. Germline-derived CDR1 and CDR2 are LNHDA and SQIVND (reference sequence). CDR3 residues: CASSMGVTSGSSYEQYF. The CDR3 nucleotides read TGTGCCAGTAGTATGGGGGTGACTAGCGGGAGCTCCTACGAGCAGTACTTC.

The J gene is TRBJ1-1, the V gene TRBV19; no firm D call. Germline CDR1 and CDR2: LNHDA and SQIVND (reference sequence). V was shortened by 5 bases and J by 4 bases, with 11 bases between the two germline ends. The CDR3 has 13 residues. Here the CDR3 reads CASSLRQLTEAFF. DNA for the CDR3: TGTGCCAGTAGTTTACGACAACTCACTGAAGCTTTCTTT.